The 7 T cell receptor beta chains below were found in one sample sequenced in a study of blood T cell repertoires in COVID-19. Clones were sequenced by immunoSEQ multiplex PCR, and TCRdb holds only the in-frame ones, with some missing. The sample includes about 160,000 clones, approximately 83% of them seen just once. Sequenced: peripheral blood. These TCRs come from a woman older than 75 with active or convalescent COVID-19.

This chain joins TRBV4-2 and TRBJ2-6; 7 bases are a match to TRBD1. The CDR3 is 16 amino acids. Trimming took 4 bases from V and 2 from J; bases not matched to a gene: 5. Germline lookup yields CDR1 LGHNA and CDR2 YNFKEQ. CDR3 region: CASSRETGAGANVLTF. CDR3 sequence (DNA): TGTGCCAGCAGCCGAGAAACAGGGGCTGGGGCCAACGTCCTGACTTTC.

This clone was recorded once. This chain joins TRBV5-1 and TRBJ1-4; D might be TRBD1 (5 bases). The V end lost 0 bases, the J end lost 2 bases, and 8 bases lay between the germline ends. The length of the CDR3 is 15 residues. Looked up from germline, CDR1 is SGHRS and CDR2 is YFSETQ. In nucleotides, the CDR3 is TGCGCCAGCAGCTTGGACGGGGGGACTAATGAAAAACTGTTTTTT. Translating it yields CASSLDGGTNEKLFF.

The chain recombines TRBV5-1 with TRBJ2-7, with D tentatively TRBD1 (6 bases). The germline CDR1 and CDR2 sequences are SGHRS and YFSETQ. Trimming cost V 4 bases and J 2 bases, with 13 bases left between them. The CDR3 covers 14 residues. This CDR3 reads CASSPTGTTYEQYF. The CDR3 region has the DNA TGCGCCAGCAGCCCGACAGGAACAACCTACGAGCAGTACTTC.

The chain recombines TRBV5-6 with TRBJ2-5; D remains ambiguous. CDR3 length equals 14 residues. The germline V and J ends were trimmed by 0 bases and 4 bases, with 10 bases remaining between them. Germline V CDR1 and CDR2: SGHDT, YYEEEE. The CDR3 nucleotides are TGTGCCAGCAGCTTGGTTCGCTTCAGAGAGACCCAGTACTTC. It encodes CASSLVRFRETQYF.

V usage is TRBV19 and J usage is TRBJ1-5, with 7 bases fitting TRBD1. Germline V gene sequence: CDR1 LNHDA, CDR2 SQIVND (reference sequence). Losses at the gene ends were 3 bases for V and 0 bases for J; bases not matched to a gene: 8. The CDR3 has 17 amino acids. CDR3 in amino acids: CASSISSGGNSNQPQHF. As DNA, the CDR3 is TGTGCCAGTAGTATCTCGTCAGGGGGGAATAGCAATCAGCCCCAGCATTTT.

The genes are TRBV10-2 and TRBJ1-1; no firm D call. Germline V lookup: CDR1 WSHSY, CDR2 SAAADI. The CDR3 length is 16 residues. Trimming removed 11 bases from V and 0 bases from J, with 22 bases in between. The CDR3 loop reads CAALPGERAMNTEAFF. CDR3 DNA: TGCGCCGCCCTCCCCGGAGAGCGTGCCATGAACACTGAAGCTTTCTTT.

This clone was found once. This chain links TRBV5-1 with TRBJ2-7, with unresolved D. Trimming removed 7 bases from V and 5 bases from J, with 19 bases in between. The V gene's germline CDR1 is SGHRS and CDR2 YFSETQ. The CDR3 has 14 residues. The CDR3 sequence is CASALGSATDEQYF. The CDR3 DNA is TGCGCCAGCGCGCTCGGAAGCGCTACGGACGAGCAGTACTTC.